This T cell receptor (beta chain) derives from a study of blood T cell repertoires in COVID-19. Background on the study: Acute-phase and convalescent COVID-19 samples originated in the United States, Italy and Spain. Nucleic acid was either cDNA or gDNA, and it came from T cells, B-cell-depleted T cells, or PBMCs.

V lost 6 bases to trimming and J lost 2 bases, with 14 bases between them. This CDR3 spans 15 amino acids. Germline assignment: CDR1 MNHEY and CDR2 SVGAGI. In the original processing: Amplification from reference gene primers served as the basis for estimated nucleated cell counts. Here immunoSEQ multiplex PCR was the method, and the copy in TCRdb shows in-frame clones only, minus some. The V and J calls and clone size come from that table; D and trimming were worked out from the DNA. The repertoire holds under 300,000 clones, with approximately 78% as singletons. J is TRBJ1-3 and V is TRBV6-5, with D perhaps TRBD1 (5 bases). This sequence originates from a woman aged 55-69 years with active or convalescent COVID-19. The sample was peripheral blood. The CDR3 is CASSRGWGTGNTIYF. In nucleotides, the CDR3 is TGTGCCAGCAGCCGAGGATGGGGCACTGGAAACACCATATATTTT.